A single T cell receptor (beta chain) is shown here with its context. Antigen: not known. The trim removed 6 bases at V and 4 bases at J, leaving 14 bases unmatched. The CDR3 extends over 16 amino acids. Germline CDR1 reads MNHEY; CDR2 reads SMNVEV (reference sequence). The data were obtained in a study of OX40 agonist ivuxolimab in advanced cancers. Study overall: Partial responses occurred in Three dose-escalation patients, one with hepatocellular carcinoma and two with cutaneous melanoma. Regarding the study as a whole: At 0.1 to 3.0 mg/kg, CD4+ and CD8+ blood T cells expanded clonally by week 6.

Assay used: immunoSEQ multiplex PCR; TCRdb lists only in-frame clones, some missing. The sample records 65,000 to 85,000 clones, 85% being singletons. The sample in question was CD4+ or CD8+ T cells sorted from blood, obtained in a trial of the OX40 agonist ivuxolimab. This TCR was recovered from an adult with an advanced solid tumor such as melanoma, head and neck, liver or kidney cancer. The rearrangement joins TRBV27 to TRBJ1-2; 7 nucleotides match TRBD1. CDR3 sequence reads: CASRILGDSPLYGYTF. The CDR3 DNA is TGTGCCAGCAGGATTTTGGGGGACAGCCCCCTCTATGGCTACACCTTC.